The 31 T cell receptor beta chains reported below all come from one sample, sequenced in a study of cytomegalovirus exposure and HLA in healthy donors. TCRdb's copy holds only in-frame clones and misses some; the assay was immunoSEQ multiplex PCR. In the table there are about 260,000 clones, 80% to 95% of which are singletons. The sequenced sample was PBMCs. These receptors were collected from a woman aged 30 to 39 in good health and CMV-seronegative.

In its sample, this clone was seen once. The chain joins TRBV28 to TRBJ2-3; D is possibly TRBD2 (6 bases). V was clipped by 4 bases and J by 1 base, with 9 bases between them. Germline assignment: CDR1 MDHEN and CDR2 SYDVKM. This CDR3 region has 14 residues. DNA for the CDR3: TGTGCCAGCAGTTCCCCTAGCGGCACAGATACGCAGTATTTT. This gives the protein CASSSPSGTDTQYF.

The chain uses TRBV6-6 and TRBJ2-2; no definite D call. Germline CDR1 MNHNY, CDR2 SVGAGI (reference sequence). The CDR3 covers 13 residues. Trimming left V 4 bases short and J 8 bases short, with 11 bases between. The CDR3, as DNA: TGTGCCAGCAGTTTGGTGTCCCGGGGGGAGCTGTTTTTT. This codes for CASSLVSRGELFF.

The table lists this clone with a count of one. V is TRBV28 and J is TRBJ2-3; a weak D match, TRBD1 (8 bases). This CDR3 is 18 amino acids long. With 6 bases removed from V and 4 bases from J, the gap between germline ends came to 26 bases. The germline V gene has CDR1 MDHEN and CDR2 SYDVKM. Written as DNA, the CDR3 is TGTGCCAGCAGACGGACAGGGCTCGCTAGCGGCCGCGCAGATACGCAGTATTTT. This encodes CASRRTGLASGRADTQYF.

The chain employs TRBV27 and TRBJ2-2, with D possibly TRBD2 on 5 matching bases. V lost 7 bases, J lost 3 bases, and 15 bases lay in between. CDR1 and CDR2 (germline): MNHEY, SMNVEV (reference sequence). The CDR3 extends over 15 amino acids. This chain's CDR3 is CASKSARAHTGELFF. Here the CDR3 DNA reads TGTGCCAGCAAATCAGCGCGGGCGCACACCGGGGAGCTGTTTTTT.

The J gene is TRBJ2-1, the V gene TRBV5-1, with TRBD1 as a possible D gene (5 bases). The germline V gene has CDR1 SGHRS and CDR2 YFSETQ. The CDR3 contains 13 residues. Trimming left V 5 bases short and J 4 bases short, with 10 bases between. The CDR3 is CASRPDSYNEQFF. CDR3 DNA sequence: TGCGCCAGCAGGCCTGACAGTTACAATGAGCAGTTCTTC.

CDR3 sequence reads: CASSSSWGANYGYTF. The CDR3 DNA sequence: TGTGCCAGCAGCTCCTCCTGGGGAGCTAACTATGGCTACACCTTC. This chain connects TRBV11-1 to TRBJ1-2, with D hard to call. Germline CDR1 reads SGHAT; CDR2 reads FQDESV (reference sequence). Trimming pared 4 bases from V and 0 bases from J, leaving 12 bases between. CDR3 size: 15 residues.

This clone was detected only a few times. This chain links TRBV19 with TRBJ2-7; no reliable D call. CDR1 and CDR2 from the germline V gene are LNHDA and SQIVND (reference sequence). V was pared by 5 bases and J by 0 bases, with 14 bases between. The CDR3 contains 15 residues. The CDR3: CASSQLSSGSYEQYF. The CDR3 region has the DNA TGTGCCAGTAGTCAACTCAGCTCTGGCTCCTACGAGCAGTACTTC.

The chain is built from TRBV19 and TRBJ2-7; 7 nucleotides agree with TRBD1. V lost 4 bases, J lost 2 bases, and 5 bases stayed unmatched. Germline values: CDR1 LNHDA, CDR2 SQIVND (reference sequence). This CDR3 spans 14 amino acids. The DNA of the CDR3 is TGTGCCAGTAGTACCCAGGGGGTCCCCTACGAGCAGTACTTC. This codes for CASSTQGVPYEQYF.

CDR3: CASSLVGDSARQPQHF. The DNA for the CDR3 is TGTGCCAGCAGCTTGGTGGGGGATAGCGCGAGGCAGCCCCAGCATTTT. This rearrangement joins TRBV5-6 to TRBJ1-5, with a possible D match to TRBD1 (5 bases). The V gene lost 0 bases and the J gene lost 7 bases, with 17 bases spanning the gap. The CDR3 is 16 amino acids. From germline, CDR1 is SGHDT and CDR2 YYEEEE.

V and J are TRBV6-6 and TRBJ1-1; D gene uncertain. Trimming removed 2 bases from V and 1 base from J, with 5 bases in between. The CDR3 runs to 13 residues. Per the germline V gene, CDR1 is MNHNY and CDR2 is SVGAGI (reference sequence). Here the CDR3 reads CASSYRANTEAFF. As DNA, the CDR3 is TGTGCCAGCAGTTACCGGGCGAACACTGAAGCTTTCTTT.

The chain joins TRBV27 to TRBJ2-7; D not resolved. V was shortened by 6 bases and J by 0 bases, with 9 bases between the two germline ends. CDR1 and CDR2 from the germline V gene are MNHEY and SMNVEV (reference sequence). The CDR3 is made up of 13 amino acids. CDR3 sequence reads: CASSSPPSYEQYF. DNA of the CDR3: TGTGCCAGCAGCTCCCCCCCCTCCTACGAGCAGTACTTC.

The chain links TRBV5-4 to TRBJ2-7; 8 bases align to TRBD1. The junction had 11 bases not matched to a gene; V was cut back by 3 bases and J by 6 bases. Germline loops: CDR1 SGHNT, CDR2 YYREEE (reference sequence). This CDR3 comprises 15 residues. DNA of the CDR3: TGTGCCAGCAGCTCAGGGACAGGACGCATCGGCGAGCAGTACTTC. It translates to CASSSGTGRIGEQYF.

This clone turned up a few times. The V gene is TRBV5-1, the J gene TRBJ2-3; D is unresolved. Germline loops: CDR1 SGHRS, CDR2 YFSETQ. V lost 0 bases, J lost 2 bases, and 7 bases lay in between. This CDR3 contains 14 residues. This CDR3 reads CASSLGRTTDTQYF. The CDR3 DNA is TGCGCCAGCAGCTTGGGTCGGACCACAGATACGCAGTATTTT.

The sample holds one count of this clone. The rearrangement joins TRBV19 to TRBJ2-3; 10 bases map to TRBD2. Germline lookup yields CDR1 LNHDA and CDR2 SQIVND (reference sequence). CDR3 length: 15 amino acids. V lost 4 bases and J lost 3; bases outside the gene matches: 4. The CDR3 spells CASSTGLAVTDTQYF. The CDR3 DNA reads as TGTGCCAGTAGTACTGGACTAGCGGTGACAGATACGCAGTATTTT.

The chain is built from TRBV25-1 and TRBJ2-1, with 10 bases lining up with TRBD2. V shed 2 bases, J shed 2 bases, and the junction held 6 bases outside the gene matches. Germline-derived CDR1 and CDR2 are MGHDK and SYGVNS. The CDR3 length is 17 residues. CDR3 loop: CASSEPAGTSAYNEQFF. The CDR3 DNA is TGTGCCAGCAGTGAACCGGCAGGGACTAGCGCCTACAATGAGCAGTTCTTC.

This sequence joins TRBV28 and TRBJ2-4; D tentatively reads TRBD1 or TRBD2 (5 bases each). The germline V gene encodes CDR1 MDHEN and CDR2 SYDVKM. The length of the CDR3 is 16 residues. The ends were cut back, 5 bases at V and 0 bases at J, with 14 bases in the middle. CDR3 sequence: CASSPGASLAKNIQYF. Written as DNA, the CDR3 is TGTGCCAGCAGTCCCGGGGCCTCATTAGCCAAAAACATTCAGTACTTC.

The chain couples TRBV6-6 to TRBJ2-1; 11 bases fit TRBD2. This CDR3 contains 15 residues. The ends lost 6 bases at V and 7 bases at J; junction bases unmatched: 8. Germline V gene sequence: CDR1 MNHNY, CDR2 SVGAGI (reference sequence). The CDR3 DNA reads as TGTGCCAGCAGCCCGACTAGCGGGACTGTTAATGAGCAGTTCTTC. Translation: CASSPTSGTVNEQFF.

This clone appeared a single time. The chain links TRBV21-1 to TRBJ2-7; the tabulated D call, TRBD1, remains unverified against the DNA. TRBV21-1 is a listed pseudogene. The CDR3 is made up of 15 amino acids. CDR3 nucleotide sequence: TGTGCCAGCAGCCCCCGCAGGGGTCATCACTACGAGCAGTACTTC. Translation: CASSPRRGHHYEQYF.

V gene TRBV14 combines with J gene TRBJ2-2, with D perhaps TRBD1 or TRBD2 (5 bases each). V was trimmed by 4 bases and J by 2 bases, leaving 11 bases between them. The germline gives CDR1 SGHDN, CDR2 FVKESK. The CDR3 loop spans 15 amino acids. The chain's CDR3 is CASSRQGPNTGELFF. In nucleotides, the CDR3 is TGTGCCAGCAGCCGTCAGGGACCAAACACCGGGGAGCTGTTTTTT. Together with reference TRBV14 and TRBJ2-2, the CDR3 gives the full variable domain: EAGVTQFPSHSVIEKGQTVTLRCDPISGHDNLYWYRRVMGKEIKFLLHFVKESKQDESGMPNNRFLAERTGGTYSTLKVQPAELEDSGVYFCASSRQGPNTGELFFGEGSRLTVL.

This sequence joins TRBV7-9 and TRBJ2-5, with TRBD2 identical over 13 bases. The CDR3 spans 15 residues. The V segment lost 4 bases and the J segment 5 bases; nucleotides outside the gene matches: 4. CDR1 is SEHNR and CDR2 is FQNEAQ in the germline V gene (reference sequence). For the CDR3, the DNA is TGTGCCAGCAGCTCCTTGACTAGCGGGAGGGAGACCCAGTACTTC. This translates into CASSSLTSGRETQYF.

The rearrangement joins TRBV28 to TRBJ1-2; 7 bases are shared with TRBD1. Per germline, CDR1 MDHEN and CDR2 SYDVKM. CDR3 size: 13 residues. The trim removed 6 bases at V and 6 bases at J, leaving 7 bases unmatched. The CDR3 region is CASRPGQVDGYTF. In nucleotides, the CDR3 is TGTGCCAGCAGGCCCGGACAGGTCGATGGCTACACCTTC.

The chain has TRBV6-4 and TRBJ2-1; D call uncertain. The CDR3 covers 13 residues. CDR1 is MRHNA and CDR2 is SNTAGT in the germline V gene. The V gene lost 8 bases and the J gene lost 4 bases, with 12 bases spanning the gap. The CDR3 region has the DNA TGTGCCAGCGCCCGGTATGAGTACAATGAGCAGTTCTTC. Residues: CASARYEYNEQFF.

The chain is built from TRBV5-1 and TRBJ1-1, with D unclear. CDR1 and CDR2 from the germline V gene are SGHRS and YFSETQ. Trimming stripped 5 bases from V and 6 bases from J, with 11 bases between. The CDR3 is made up of 12 amino acids. The CDR3 reads CASSIPDAEAFF. The CDR3 coding sequence is TGCGCCAGCAGTATCCCTGACGCTGAAGCTTTCTTT.

In this sample, this clone turned up a few times. Other DNA variants within this sample encode the same CDR3. This chain connects TRBV5-1 to TRBJ2-7; D not certain. The V and J ends lost 0 bases and 4 bases respectively, with 5 bases between them. Per germline, CDR1 SGHRS and CDR2 YFSETQ. The CDR3 loop spans 12 amino acids. The CDR3 region is CASSLVGYEQYF. Here the CDR3 DNA reads TGCGCCAGCAGCTTGGTTGGGTACGAGCAGTACTTC.

The chain is built from TRBV12-5 and TRBJ2-3; the match to TRBD2 covers 8 bases. Germline lookup yields CDR1 LGHNT and CDR2 FRNRAP. The CDR3 is made up of 19 amino acids. J was trimmed by 3 bases and V by 0 bases; bases with no gene match: 14. In DNA form, the CDR3 reads TGTGCTAGTGGTTTGGTACAGGACGGGAGGGCTTTCGGGACAGATACGCAGTATTTT. This gives the protein CASGLVQDGRAFGTDTQYF. The full variable domain, with the rest looked up from reference TRBV12-5 and TRBJ2-3, is DARVTQTPRHKVTEMGQEVTMRCQPILGHNTVFWYRQTMMQGLELLAYFRNRAPLDDSGMPKDRFSAEMPDATLATLKIQPSEPRDSAVYFCASGLVQDGRAFGTDTQYFGPGTRLTVL.

J is TRBJ2-2 and V is TRBV18; tentatively, D is TRBD1 (6 bases). The V gene's germline CDR1 is KGHSH and CDR2 LQKENI. The CDR3 is 17 amino acids. V dropped 1 base and J dropped 0 bases, with 12 bases sitting between them. The CDR3 bases are TGTGCCAGCTCACCACGCACAGGGAATTCGAACACCGGGGAGCTGTTTTTT. Protein sequence: CASSPRTGNSNTGELFF.

In the case of this clone: The same CDR3 arises from other DNA sequences in this sample as well. This chain connects TRBV5-1 to TRBJ2-1, with 11 bases identical to TRBD2. The CDR3 covers 16 residues. Germline V lookup: CDR1 SGHRS, CDR2 YFSETQ. V trimming: 1 base; J trimming: 0 bases; junction bases outside the gene matches: 0. The CDR3: CASSLTSGSSYNEQFF. The CDR3 DNA is TGCGCCAGCAGCTTGACTAGCGGGAGCTCCTACAATGAGCAGTTCTTC.

The chain combines TRBV28 with TRBJ1-5; D is unresolved. The CDR3 has 16 amino acids. Germline V lookup: CDR1 MDHEN, CDR2 SYDVKM. Trimming removed 7 bases at V and 1 base at J, with 17 bases between. The CDR3 sequence: CASNAQAALSNQPQHF. Here the CDR3 DNA reads TGTGCCAGCAATGCGCAGGCGGCACTCAGCAATCAGCCCCAGCATTTT. The entire variable domain, with the rest obtained from reference TRBV28 and TRBJ1-5, is as follows: DVKVTQSSRYLVKRTGEKVFLECVQDMDHENMFWYRQDPGLGLRLIYFSYDVKMKEKGDIPEGYSVSREKKERFSLILESASTNQTSMYLCASNAQAALSNQPQHFGDGTRLSIL.

The V gene is TRBV11-2, the J gene TRBJ2-3; no reliable D call. CDR3 length: 16 residues. Germline assignment: CDR1 SGHAT and CDR2 FQNNGV. The V end lost 6 bases, the J end lost 6 bases, and 22 bases lay between the germline ends. CDR3 sequence: CASRTHRPQVTDTQYF. The CDR3 DNA reads as TGTGCCAGCAGGACCCATCGGCCACAAGTTACGGATACGCAGTATTTT.

DNA for the CDR3: TGCGCCAGCACCGAGAGGTATAGCACAGATACGCAGTATTTT. It yields the protein CASTERYSTDTQYF. This rearrangement joins TRBV10-2 to TRBJ2-3; D remains ambiguous. The CDR3 length is 14 residues. Trimming removed 7 bases at V and 0 bases at J, with 11 bases between. Germline assignment: CDR1 WSHSY and CDR2 SAAADI.

This chain links TRBV9 with TRBJ1-1; D ambiguous. Trimming stripped 0 bases from V and 1 base from J, with 4 bases between. Germline CDR1 is SGDLS and CDR2 is YYNGEE. This CDR3 has 13 residues. DNA for the CDR3: TGTGCCAGCAGCGTAGGGAAGAACACTGAAGCTTTCTTT. Translation: CASSVGKNTEAFF.